This passage covers 25 T cell receptor beta chains from one sample sequenced in a study of PD-1 blockade in classical Hodgkin lymphoma. Only in-frame clones appear in the TCRdb table, and some are missing; sequencing was by immunoSEQ multiplex PCR. The table has roughly 23,000 clones, approximately 90% seen once; the top ten hold roughly 0.43%. The time point is: newly diagnosed, previously untreated cHL patient sample. The authors purified CD4+ T cells from thawed PBMCs by magnetic negative selection. The sequenced sample was CD4+ T cells from blood. Every receptor here comes from a human donor with classical Hodgkin lymphoma.

The gene calls are TRBV21-1 and TRBJ2-7; the table names TRBD2, a call not compared with the DNA. TRBV21-1 is an annotated pseudogene. This CDR3 has 15 residues. The CDR3 spells CASSRGGLPTYEQYF. CDR3 coding DNA: TGTGCCAGCAGCAGGGGGGGTCTGCCCACCTACGAGCAGTACTTC.

This chain joins TRBV5-8 and TRBJ2-7, with 9 bases aligning to TRBD2. Germline V lookup: CDR1 SGHTS, CDR2 YDEGEE. The CDR3 covers 16 residues. V lost 3 bases to trimming and J lost 5 bases; unmatched junction nucleotides: 12. CDR3 sequence: CASSSPPAGGNHEQYF. CDR3 bases: TGTGCCAGCAGCTCCCCTCCGGCGGGAGGGAACCACGAGCAGTACTTC. Drawing the rest from reference TRBV5-8 and TRBJ2-7, the complete variable domain is EAGVTQSPTHLIKTRGQQATLRCSPISGHTSVYWYQQALGLGLQFLLWYDEGEERNRGNFPPRFSGRQFPNYSSELNVNALELEDSALYLCASSSPPAGGNHEQYFGPGTRLTVT.

This chain connects TRBV7-9 to TRBJ1-1; D might be TRBD1 (5 bases). Germline V gene sequence: CDR1 SEHNR, CDR2 FQNEAQ (reference sequence). V was trimmed by 5 bases and J by 0 bases, leaving 10 bases between them. This CDR3 has 14 residues. CDR3 protein: CASSVRDLNTEAFF. The CDR3 DNA reads TGTGCCAGCAGCGTGCGGGACCTGAACACTGAAGCTTTCTTT.

The chain links TRBV7-2 to TRBJ2-5; D perhaps matches TRBD2 (5 bases). With 2 bases removed from V and 5 bases from J, the gap between germline ends came to 12 bases. Germline CDR1 and CDR2: SGHTA and FQGNSA. The CDR3 totals 14 residues. This CDR3 reads CASSLITPGETQYF. CDR3 bases: TGTGCCAGCAGCTTAATCACCCCGGGGGAGACCCAGTACTTC.

The chain combines TRBV7-2 with TRBJ1-1; 9 bases align to TRBD1. The CDR3 runs to 15 residues. The V gene's germline CDR1 is SGHTA and CDR2 FQGNSA. With V trimmed by 4 bases and J by 4 bases, 7 bases remained unmatched. CDR3 bases: TGTGCCAGCAGCTCCTACACAGGGGGCCGCACTGAAGCTTTCTTT. Translating it yields CASSSYTGGRTEAFF. Complete variable domain (other parts from reference TRBV7-2 and TRBJ1-1): GAGVSQSPSNKVTEKGKDVELRCDPISGHTALYWYRQSLGQGLEFLIYFQGNSAPDKSGLPSDRFSAERTGGSVSTLTIQRTQQEDSAVYLCASSSYTGGRTEAFFGQGTRLTVV.

V usage is TRBV30 and J usage is TRBJ2-3, with D unclear. V lost 0 bases, J lost 6 bases, and 10 bases lay in between. Per germline, CDR1 GTSNPN and CDR2 SVGIG (reference sequence). The CDR3 has 13 residues. CDR3 sequence: CAWSVHQADTQYF. The CDR3 coding sequence is TGTGCCTGGAGTGTACACCAGGCCGATACGCAGTATTTT. Full variable domain (missing parts from reference TRBV30 and TRBJ2-3): SQTIHQWPATLVQPVGSPLSLECTVEGTSNPNLYWYRQAAGRGLQLLFYSVGIGQISSEVPQNLSASRPQDRQFILSSKKLLLSDSGFYLCAWSVHQADTQYFGPGTRLTVL.

The table lists this clone with a count of one. This chain connects TRBV7-2 to TRBJ2-7; no reliable D call. The V and J ends lost 0 bases and 0 bases respectively, with 9 bases between them. Germline assignment: CDR1 SGHTA and CDR2 FQGNSA. The CDR3 has 15 amino acids. For the CDR3, the DNA is TGTGCCAGCAGCTTAGCGTCCTATAGCTCCTACGAGCAGTACTTC. It is translated as CASSLASYSSYEQYF.

This clone was seen once. This chain joins TRBV9 and TRBJ1-1; 11 nucleotides align to TRBD1. CDR3 length equals 15 residues. The J segment lost 4 bases and the V segment lost 2 bases, leaving 4 bases of the junction unmatched. Germline lookup yields CDR1 SGDLS and CDR2 YYNGEE. Written as DNA, the CDR3 is TGTGCCAGCAGCGTCTGGGACAGGGGGTTCACTGAAGCTTTCTTT. It encodes CASSVWDRGFTEAFF.

The CDR3 bases are TGTGCCAGCAGTGTCCGGGACAGGGGAAGTTCGGGCAATCAGCCCCAGCATTTT. This gives the protein CASSVRDRGSSGNQPQHF. The chain links TRBV6-1 to TRBJ1-5; the match to TRBD1 covers 10 bases. CDR1 and CDR2 from the germline V gene are MNHNS and SASEGT. This CDR3 has 18 residues. Germline trimming cut 4 bases from V and 2 bases from J; bases unmatched to any gene: 11.

The gene calls are TRBV19 and TRBJ1-2; tentative D call: TRBD1 (6 bases). The germline V gene has CDR1 LNHDA and CDR2 SQIVND (reference sequence). This CDR3 is 17 amino acids long. V lost 6 bases and J 7 bases, leaving 27 bases between the germline ends. CDR3 nucleotide sequence: TGTGCCAGTAGCCCAACATCGGGGGCCCTCCTGGTGGGTGGCTACACCTTC. Residues: CASSPTSGALLVGGYTF.

This chain joins TRBV6-6 and TRBJ2-7; D perhaps matches TRBD1 (6 bases). The CDR3 loop spans 14 amino acids. Germline CDR1 MNHNY, CDR2 SVGAGI (reference sequence). V lost 6 bases and J lost 4, with 16 bases in between. This CDR3 reads CASRLGADHYEQYF. The CDR3 region has the DNA TGTGCCAGCAGATTGGGGGCGGACCATTACGAGCAGTACTTC.

V gene TRBV28 combines with J gene TRBJ1-3; no firm D call. CDR1 and CDR2 from the germline V gene are MDHEN and SYDVKM. Trimming removed 3 bases from V and 0 bases from J, with 9 bases in between. The CDR3 spans 15 residues. The CDR3 DNA reads TGTGCCAGCAGTTTTGGAGGGTCCTCTGGAAACACCATATATTTT. This gives the protein CASSFGGSSGNTIYF.

The chain combines TRBV6-5 with TRBJ1-1, with 11 bases lining up with TRBD1. CDR1 is MNHEY and CDR2 is SVGAGI in the germline V gene. Unmatched junction bases numbered 6, after V lost 6 bases and J lost 6 bases. CDR3 length: 14 residues. The CDR3 sequence is CASSRGQGGAEAFF. The DNA of the CDR3 is TGTGCCAGCAGCCGGGGACAGGGGGGCGCTGAAGCTTTCTTT.

V gene TRBV30 combines with J gene TRBJ2-5; the D gene could be TRBD1 or TRBD2 (5 bases each). In germline, CDR1 is GTSNPN, CDR2 SVGIG (reference sequence). V lost 1 base to trimming and J lost 5 bases, with 11 bases between them. CDR3 length: 13 amino acids. Written as DNA, the CDR3 is TGTGCCTGGAGTGGGGGACCCGGGGAGACCCAGTACTTC. Amino acid sequence: CAWSGGPGETQYF.

This rearrangement joins TRBV5-1 to TRBJ2-3; TRBD1 aligns across 8 bases. This CDR3 spans 14 amino acids. V was pared by 3 bases and J by 5 bases, with 5 bases of the junction left unmatched. CDR1 and CDR2 (germline): SGHRS, YFSETQ. The CDR3 region is CASSSQGAEDTQYF. In DNA, the CDR3 is TGCGCCAGCAGCTCCCAGGGGGCTGAAGATACGCAGTATTTT.

This clone was found once. This sequence joins TRBV6-6 and TRBJ2-7, with 9 bases matching TRBD1. The CDR3 length is 15 residues. The germline CDR1 and CDR2 sequences are MNHNY and SVGAGI (reference sequence). V shed 2 bases, J shed 6 bases, and the junction held 8 bases outside the gene matches. The CDR3 spells CASSYESGTGREQYF. The CDR3 DNA reads TGTGCCAGCAGTTACGAATCCGGGACAGGGCGCGAGCAGTACTTC.

This chain joins TRBV6-6 and TRBJ1-3; D ambiguous. Germline values: CDR1 MNHNY, CDR2 SVGAGI (reference sequence). Trimming stripped 6 bases from V and 8 bases from J, with 11 bases between. CDR3 length equals 12 residues. CDR3 bases: TGTGCCAGCAGCCCACGGGCGGACACCATATATTTT. Translated, it gives CASSPRADTIYF.

The V gene is TRBV19, the J gene TRBJ2-5; 9 bases map to TRBD2. The CDR3 runs 15 residues. Trimming cost V 1 base and J 3 bases; bases outside gene matches: 3. Per germline, CDR1 LNHDA and CDR2 SQIVND (reference sequence). The CDR3 nucleotides read TGTGCCAGTAGTATAGGGACTAGCGCAGAAGAGACCCAGTACTTC. Protein product: CASSIGTSAEETQYF.

As concerns this clone: A read error may account for a junction end that differs from germline. This chain connects TRBV29-1 to TRBJ2-1; D tentatively fits TRBD1 or TRBD2 (5 bases each). The CDR3 runs 13 residues. Germline V CDR1 and CDR2: SQVTM, ANQGSEA. CDR3 loop: CSVGPHSYNEQFF. CDR3 coding DNA: TGCAGCGTGGGACCACACTCCTATAATGAGCAGTTCTTC.

The J gene is TRBJ1-3, the V gene TRBV5-1; D unresolved. Trimming shortened V by 3 bases and J by 0 bases, and 19 bases separated the two germline ends. CDR1 is SGHRS and CDR2 is YFSETQ in the germline V gene. This CDR3 spans 18 amino acids. The CDR3 reads CASSSEGSKWSSGNTIYF. The CDR3, as DNA: TGCGCCAGCAGCTCTGAAGGGTCAAAGTGGAGCTCTGGAAACACCATATATTTT.

The chain couples TRBV6-1 to TRBJ2-3, with 8 bases lining up with TRBD1. The trim removed 4 bases at V and 3 bases at J, leaving 15 bases unmatched. CDR3 length equals 18 residues. From germline, CDR1 is MNHNS and CDR2 SASEGT. The CDR3 is CASSARLSRQGWTDTQYF. The DNA for the CDR3 is TGTGCCAGCAGTGCTCGTCTTTCCAGACAGGGGTGGACAGATACGCAGTATTTT.

In its sample, this clone was seen once. The chain has TRBV6-1 and TRBJ1-1; no clear D gene. The CDR3 consists of 11 residues. Trimming left V 8 bases short and J 4 bases short, with 8 bases between. Germline V gene data show CDR1 as MNHNS and CDR2 as SASEGT. CDR3 residues: CASPRATEAFF. For the CDR3, the DNA is TGTGCCAGCCCCCGGGCCACTGAAGCTTTCTTT.

The chain couples TRBV6-6 to TRBJ1-2; no firm D call. This CDR3 has 16 residues. Trimming cost V 4 bases and J 5 bases, with 20 bases left between them. Per germline, CDR1 MNHNY and CDR2 SVGAGI (reference sequence). CDR3 DNA sequence: TGTGCCAGCAGTTTCTCCGGCGGCGTAGAGCCTTATGGCTACACCTTC. Its protein is CASSFSGGVEPYGYTF.

This rearrangement joins TRBV29-1 to TRBJ1-1; 8 bases align to TRBD1. V gave up 7 bases and J gave up 1 base; unmatched junction bases: 11. CDR3 length equals 15 residues. The germline gives CDR1 SQVTM, CDR2 ANQGSEA. CDR3 nucleotide sequence: TGCAGCGCAGACAGGGGCCAGGTTCGGAACACTGAAGCTTTCTTT. Encoded protein: CSADRGQVRNTEAFF.

The gene calls are TRBV6-5 and TRBJ1-1, with 9 nucleotides matching TRBD1. The germline V gene has CDR1 MNHEY and CDR2 SVGAGI. The CDR3 is made up of 12 amino acids. V trimming: 4 bases; J trimming: 10 bases; junction bases outside the gene matches: 4. The CDR3 bases are TGTGCCAGCAGTTTCGACAGGGGGTTAGCTTTCTTT. It translates to CASSFDRGLAFF.